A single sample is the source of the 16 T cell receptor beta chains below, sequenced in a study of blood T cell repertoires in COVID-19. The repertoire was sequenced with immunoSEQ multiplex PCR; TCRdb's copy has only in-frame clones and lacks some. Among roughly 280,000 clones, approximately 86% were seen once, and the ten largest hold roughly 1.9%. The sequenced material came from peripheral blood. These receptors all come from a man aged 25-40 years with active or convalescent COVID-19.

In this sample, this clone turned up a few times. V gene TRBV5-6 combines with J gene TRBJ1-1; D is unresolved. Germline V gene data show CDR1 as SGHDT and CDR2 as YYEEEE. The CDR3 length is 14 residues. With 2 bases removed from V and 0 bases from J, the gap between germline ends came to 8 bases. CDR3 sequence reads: CASSFGFLNTEAFF. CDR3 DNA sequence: TGTGCCAGCAGCTTTGGCTTTTTGAACACTGAAGCTTTCTTT.

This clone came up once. The chain's CDR3 is CAWSQLSMNTEAFF. The CDR3 DNA follows: TGTGCCTGGAGCCAACTTTCAATGAACACTGAAGCTTTCTTT. The chain couples TRBV30 to TRBJ1-1; D call uncertain. With 3 bases removed from V and 0 bases from J, the gap between germline ends came to 11 bases. The CDR3 spans 14 residues. Looked up from germline, CDR1 is GTSNPN and CDR2 is SVGIG (reference sequence).

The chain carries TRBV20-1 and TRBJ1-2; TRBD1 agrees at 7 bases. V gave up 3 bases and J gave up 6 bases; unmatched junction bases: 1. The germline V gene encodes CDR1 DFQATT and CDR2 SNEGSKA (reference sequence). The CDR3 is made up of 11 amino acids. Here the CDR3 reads CSASRGDGYTF. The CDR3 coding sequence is TGCAGTGCTAGCAGGGGGGATGGCTACACCTTC.

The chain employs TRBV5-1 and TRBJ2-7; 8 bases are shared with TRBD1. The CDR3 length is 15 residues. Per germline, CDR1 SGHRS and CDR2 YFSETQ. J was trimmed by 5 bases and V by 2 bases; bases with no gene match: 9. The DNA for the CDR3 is TGCGCCAGCAGCTTAACCGGGACAGGTTTAAACGAGCAGTACTTC. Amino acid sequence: CASSLTGTGLNEQYF.

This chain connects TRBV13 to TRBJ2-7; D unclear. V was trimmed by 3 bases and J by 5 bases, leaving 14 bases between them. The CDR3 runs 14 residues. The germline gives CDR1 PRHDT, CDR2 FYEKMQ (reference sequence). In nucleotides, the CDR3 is TGTGCCAGCAGCTTCCCCCCGCTACGGGACGAGCAGTACTTC. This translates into CASSFPPLRDEQYF.

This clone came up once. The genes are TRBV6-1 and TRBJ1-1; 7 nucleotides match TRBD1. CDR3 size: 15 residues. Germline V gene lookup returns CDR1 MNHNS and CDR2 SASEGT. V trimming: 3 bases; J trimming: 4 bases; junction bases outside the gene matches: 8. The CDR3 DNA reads TGTGCCAGCAGTGAGAGGACAGGTCTATCCACTGAAGCTTTCTTT. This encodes CASSERTGLSTEAFF.

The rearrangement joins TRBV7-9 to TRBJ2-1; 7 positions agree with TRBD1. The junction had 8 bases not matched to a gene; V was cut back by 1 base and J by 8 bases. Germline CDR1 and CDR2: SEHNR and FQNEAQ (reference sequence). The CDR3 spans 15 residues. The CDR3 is CASSLERGRVDEQFF. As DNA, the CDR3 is TGTGCCAGCAGCTTAGAAAGGGGGCGTGTGGATGAGCAGTTCTTC.

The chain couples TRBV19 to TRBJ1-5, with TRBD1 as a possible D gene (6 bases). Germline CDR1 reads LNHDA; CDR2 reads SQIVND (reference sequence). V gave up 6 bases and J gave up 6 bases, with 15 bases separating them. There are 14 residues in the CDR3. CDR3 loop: CASSTQGGRQPQHF. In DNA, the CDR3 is TGTGCCAGTAGCACACAGGGTGGCCGTCAGCCCCAGCATTTT. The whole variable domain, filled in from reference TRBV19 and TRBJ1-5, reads DGGITQSPKYLFRKEGQNVTLSCEQNLNHDAMYWYRQDPGQGLRLIYYSQIVNDFQKGDIAEGYSVSREKKESFPLTVTSAQKNPTAFYLCASSTQGGRQPQHFGDGTRLSIL.

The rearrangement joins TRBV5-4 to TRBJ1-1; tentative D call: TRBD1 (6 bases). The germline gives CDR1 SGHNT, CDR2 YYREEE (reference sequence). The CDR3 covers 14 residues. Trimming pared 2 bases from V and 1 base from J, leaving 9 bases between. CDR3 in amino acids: CASSFEGGNTEAFF. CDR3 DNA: TGTGCCAGCAGCTTTGAAGGGGGGAACACTGAAGCTTTCTTT.

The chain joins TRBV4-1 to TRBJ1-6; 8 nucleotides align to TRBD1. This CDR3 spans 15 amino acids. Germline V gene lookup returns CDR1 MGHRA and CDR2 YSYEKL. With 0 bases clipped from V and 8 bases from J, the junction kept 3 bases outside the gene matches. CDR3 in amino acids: CASSQERTGYSPLHF. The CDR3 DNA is TGCGCCAGCAGCCAAGAGAGGACAGGGTATTCACCCCTCCACTTT.

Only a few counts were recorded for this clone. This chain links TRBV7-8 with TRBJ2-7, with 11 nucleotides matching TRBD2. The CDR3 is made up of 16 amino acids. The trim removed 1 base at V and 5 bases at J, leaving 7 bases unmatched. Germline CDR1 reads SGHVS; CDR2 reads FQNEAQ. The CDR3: CASSLVAGGPIDEQYF. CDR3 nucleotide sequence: TGTGCCAGCAGCTTAGTAGCGGGGGGGCCAATCGACGAGCAGTACTTC.

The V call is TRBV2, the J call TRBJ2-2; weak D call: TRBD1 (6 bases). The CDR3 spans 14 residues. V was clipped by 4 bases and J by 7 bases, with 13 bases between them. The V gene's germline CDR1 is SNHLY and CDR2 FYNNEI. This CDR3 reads CASSVRQVGGELFF. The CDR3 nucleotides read TGTGCCAGCAGTGTAAGACAGGTGGGCGGGGAGCTGTTTTTT.

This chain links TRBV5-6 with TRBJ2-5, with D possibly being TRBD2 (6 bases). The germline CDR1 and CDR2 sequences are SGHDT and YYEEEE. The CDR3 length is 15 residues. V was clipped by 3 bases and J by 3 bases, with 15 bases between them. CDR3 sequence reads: CASSSRGATKETQYF. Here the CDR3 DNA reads TGTGCCAGCAGCTCGCGCGGGGCCACTAAAGAGACCCAGTACTTC.

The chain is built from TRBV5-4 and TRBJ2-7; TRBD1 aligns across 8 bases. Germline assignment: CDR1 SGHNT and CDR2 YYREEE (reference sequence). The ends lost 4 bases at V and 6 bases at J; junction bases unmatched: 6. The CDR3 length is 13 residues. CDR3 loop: CASSQDRVREQYF. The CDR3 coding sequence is TGTGCCAGCAGCCAGGACAGGGTACGCGAGCAGTACTTC.

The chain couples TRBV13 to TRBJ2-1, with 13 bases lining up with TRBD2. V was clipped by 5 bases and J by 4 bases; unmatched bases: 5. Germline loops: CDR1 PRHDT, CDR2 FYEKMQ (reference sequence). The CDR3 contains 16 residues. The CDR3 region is CASSPRLAGGYNEQFF. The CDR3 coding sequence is TGTGCCAGCAGCCCAAGACTAGCGGGGGGTTACAATGAGCAGTTCTTC.

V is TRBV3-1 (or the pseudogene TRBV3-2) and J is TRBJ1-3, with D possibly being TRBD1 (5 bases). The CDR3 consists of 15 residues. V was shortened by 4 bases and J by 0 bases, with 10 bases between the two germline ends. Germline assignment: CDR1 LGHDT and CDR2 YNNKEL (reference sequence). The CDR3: CASSPRQSSGNTIYF. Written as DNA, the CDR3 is TGTGCCAGCAGCCCCAGACAGTCCTCTGGAAACACCATATATTTT.